This TCR beta chain was captured in a study of T cell changes during pregnancy in multiple sclerosis. The repertoire was sequenced with immunoSEQ multiplex PCR; TCRdb's copy has only in-frame clones and lacks some. The data show around 34,000 clones, with roughly 90% seen just once and around 4.1% held by the top ten. This sample comprised CD8+ T cells from peripheral blood mononuclear cells, obtained after pregnancy. The TCR comes from a female donor with multiple sclerosis, enrolled in a pregnancy study.

Here the CDR3 reads CASRIAGISGNTIYF. The CDR3 nucleotides are TGTGCCAGTAGGATCGCAGGGATCTCTGGAAACACCATATATTTT. The chain has TRBV19 and TRBJ1-3; TRBD1 might be the D (5 bases). This CDR3 comprises 15 residues. V lost 6 bases and J lost 0, with 12 bases in between. Germline V gene data show CDR1 as LNHDA and CDR2 as SQIVND (reference sequence).